A selection of T cell receptor beta chains follows, all from one sample in a study of Graves' ophthalmopathy and Graves' hyperthyroidism. TCRdb reprocessed the multiplex PCR reads via MiXCR and lists one record per CDR3 protein. The data hold just over 600,000 distinct CDR3 sequences, with 22% observed a single time. Sample: peripheral blood. Source of these receptors: a woman aged 18-29 years with stable Graves' hyperthyroidism. Some clones in this sample may be carry-over from other donors' samples. The CDR3 runs from the conserved cysteine through the conserved F or W. D genes are given only for firm matches. Size values are once, few and many counts, or a class for expanded clones, and some rows have none.

j_call,v_call,d_call,clone_size,cdr3_nt,cdr3_aa
TRBJ1-1,TRBV6-2/TRBV6-3,TRBD1,NA,TGTGCCAGCAGCCACATCCAGGGGGCGAGCACTGAAGCTTTCTTT,CASSHIQGASTEAFF
TRBJ2-5,TRBV28,NA,NA,TGTGCCAGCAGACCACTGTACCAAGAGACCCAGTACTTC,CASRPLYQETQYF
TRBJ2-5,TRBV6-5,NA,NA,TGTGCCAGCAGTTACGAGGTTGGGGGGCAAGAGACCCAGGACTTC,CASSYEVGGQETQDF
TRBJ1-6,TRBV20-1,NA,many,TGCAGTGCTAGGGCTAACTATAATTCACCCCTCCACTTT,CSARANYNSPLHF
TRBJ2-7,TRBV27,NA,NA,TGTGCCAGCAGTGCATTCAGGGGAGGCTACGAGCAGTACTTC,CASSAFRGGYEQYF
TRBJ2-2,TRBV10-1,TRBD1,few,TGCGCCAGCAGTCGAGACCCCTGGGACAGGGCAGGAATAGAGTACACCGGGGAGCTGTTTTTT,CASSRDPWDRAGIEYTGELFF
TRBJ2-7,TRBV4-2,NA,NA,TGTGCCAGCAGCCAAGATGGGAAGCCCTACGAGCAGTACTTC,CASSQDGKPYEQYF
TRBJ2-7,TRBV18,NA,many,TGTGCCAGCTCACCAATAAGGTTGTCCCTGTACGAGCAGTACTTC,CASSPIRLSLYEQYF
TRBJ1-6,TRBV12-3/TRBV12-4,TRBD1,many,TGTGCCAGCAGTTTTGGACAGGGGTTTTCACCCCTCCACTTT,CASSFGQGFSPLHF
TRBJ2-7,TRBV28,NA,NA,TGTGCCAGCAGTCCCGCGGACTTGAGAATAGGAGAGCAGTACTTC,CASSPADLRIGEQYF
TRBJ2-7,TRBV10-3,TRBD2,many,TGTGCCATCAGCCATCCGGGGAAAAGCGGGAGCAGGGCCTACGAGCAGTACTTC,CAISHPGKSGSRAYEQYF
TRBJ2-2,TRBV6-1,NA,many,TGTGCCAGCAGAATCTCAGGGGAGCCGAACACCGGGGAGCTGTTTTTT,CASRISGEPNTGELFF
TRBJ1-5,TRBV12-3/TRBV12-4,NA,many,TGTGCCAGCAGTTTCGGCCACGGGGGTCAGCCCCAGCATTTT,CASSFGHGGQPQHF
TRBJ1-2,TRBV2,NA,NA,TGTGCCAGCAGTGAAGAGGGACGTACTATTCGGTTCTGGGGCTACACCTTC,CASSEEGRTIRFWGYTF
TRBJ1-1,TRBV12-3/TRBV12-4,TRBD1,NA,TGTGCCAGCAGTGGCGGGACAGGGAAAACTGAAGCTTTCTTT,CASSGGTGKTEAFF
TRBJ1-1,TRBV12-3/TRBV12-4,NA,many,TGTGCCAGCAGCCTGGGCAGCCGCGGTGGCACTGAAGCTTTCTTT,CASSLGSRGGTEAFF
TRBJ1-5,TRBV27,NA,many,TGTGCCAGCAGCCCCTTAGGAGTTCAGCCCCAGCATTTT,CASSPLGVQPQHF
TRBJ1-4,TRBV6-1,NA,NA,TGTGCCAGTTACACCGCAACTAATGAAAAACTGTTTTTT,CASYTATNEKLFF
TRBJ2-7,TRBV12-3/TRBV12-4,TRBD1,many,TGTGCCAGCAGTCCAACAGGGGGCAATTACGAGCAGTACTTC,CASSPTGGNYEQYF
TRBJ2-7,TRBV6-5,NA,NA,TGTGCCAGCAGTTCCCCTCGGGGCCTAGCCTACGAGCAGTACTTC,CASSSPRGLAYEQYF
TRBJ1-1,TRBV28,TRBD1,many,TGTGCCAGCAGTGGGGGACAGGAGCACACTGAAGCTTTCTTT,CASSGGQEHTEAFF
TRBJ1-1,TRBV6-9,NA,few,TGTGCCAGCAGTTACCCCCCTTCGGGGGGGACTGAAGCTTTCTTT,CASSYPPSGGTEAFF
TRBJ1-5,TRBV6-1,TRBD1,many,TGTGCCAGTGACCGGGACAGGGGCAATCAGCCCCAGCATTTT,CASDRDRGNQPQHF
TRBJ1-2,TRBV3-1,NA,NA,TGTGCCAGCAGCCAACCGACGGACTTCTATGGCTGCACCTTC,CASSQPTDFYGCTF